These 14 T cell receptor beta chains came from one sample sequenced in a study of high-grade serous ovarian cancer treatment subgroups. TCRdb's table, derived via immunoSEQ multiplex PCR, lists solely in-frame clones and lacks some. The sample has about 18,000 clones, roughly 75% seen once. Tumor samples were taken before definitive surgery or chemotherapy. The sequenced sample consisted of tumor tissue. These receptors all come from a human donor with high-grade serous ovarian cancer.

In this sample, this clone turned up a few times. The V and J genes are TRBV6-5 and TRBJ2-1, with D possibly TRBD2 on 6 matching bases. With 6 bases removed from V and 7 bases from J, the gap between germline ends came to 19 bases. The CDR3 is made up of 15 amino acids. Germline CDR1 and CDR2: MNHEY and SVGAGI. CDR3 sequence reads: CASRERGGLGNEQFF. The CDR3 DNA follows: TGTGCCAGCAGAGAACGAGGAGGGCTCGGGAATGAGCAGTTCTTC.

The CDR3 reads CASSLDWINTEAFF. CDR3 nucleotides: TGTGCCAGCAGCTTAGACTGGATTAACACTGAAGCTTTCTTT. The chain combines TRBV7-2 with TRBJ1-1; no definite D call. Trimming cost V 1 base and J 2 bases, with 8 bases left between them. Germline assignment: CDR1 SGHTA and CDR2 FQGNSA. The CDR3 consists of 14 residues.

V and J are TRBV28 and TRBJ1-3; 9 bases fit TRBD1. The germline V gene has CDR1 MDHEN and CDR2 SYDVKM. V dropped 7 bases and J dropped 1; count of bases not matched to a gene: 11. The CDR3 loop spans 17 amino acids. CDR3 DNA sequence: TGTGCCAGCAACTCCCCGGCCGGACAGGGGTCTGGAAACACCATATATTTT. Protein: CASNSPAGQGSGNTIYF.

The chain couples TRBV2 to TRBJ2-5; TRBD1 matches 8 bases. Germline V gene lookup returns CDR1 SNHLY and CDR2 FYNNEI. The J segment lost 5 bases and the V segment lost 2 bases, leaving 4 bases of the junction unmatched. The CDR3 runs to 14 residues. The CDR3 DNA follows: TGTGCCAGCAGTGAACAGGGGGCCGAGGAGACCCAGTACTTC. The encoded protein is CASSEQGAEETQYF.

The chain links TRBV10-3 to TRBJ2-1; unclear D gene. The CDR3 is 13 residues long. CDR1 and CDR2 (germline): ENHRY, SYGVKD. The germline V and J ends were trimmed by 6 bases and 7 bases, with 13 bases remaining between them. The CDR3 here is CAISQSGRNEQFF. The DNA of the CDR3 is TGTGCCATCAGCCAGTCAGGAAGGAATGAGCAGTTCTTC.

This chain uses TRBV10-2 with TRBJ2-7; a weak D match, TRBD2 (6 bases). V dropped 4 bases and J dropped 0 bases, with 19 bases sitting between them. The CDR3 runs 17 residues. Germline lookup yields CDR1 WSHSY and CDR2 SAAADI. CDR3 loop: CASSGHSRDSSSYEQYF. Written as DNA, the CDR3 is TGCGCCAGCAGTGGCCACTCCCGGGACTCTTCCTCCTACGAGCAGTACTTC.

The chain joins TRBV4-1 to TRBJ1-1, with D unclear. The ends were cut back, 8 bases at V and 4 bases at J, with 14 bases in the middle. The CDR3 loop spans 13 amino acids. Germline values: CDR1 MGHRA, CDR2 YSYEKL. The CDR3 loop is CASATSGVTEAFF. The DNA of the CDR3 is TGCGCCAGCGCAACCTCTGGGGTCACTGAAGCTTTCTTT.

DNA of the CDR3: TGTGCCAGCAGCTTTTGGGGGAGGAACTCATTAACAGATACGCAGTATTTT. Encoded protein: CASSFWGRNSLTDTQYF. The rearrangement uses TRBV5-6 and TRBJ2-3, with D possibly being TRBD2 (6 bases). Germline V gives CDR1 SGHDT, CDR2 YYEEEE. V lost 2 bases, J lost 3 bases, and 19 bases lay in between. The CDR3 consists of 17 residues.

V gene TRBV7-8 combines with J gene TRBJ1-1, with 7 bases identical to TRBD1. Trimming at V came to 3 bases and at J to 3 bases, leaving 7 bases not matched to a gene. The germline V gene encodes CDR1 SGHVS and CDR2 FQNEAQ. This CDR3 has 15 amino acids. The chain's CDR3 is CASSLAGTDHTEAFF. The DNA for the CDR3 is TGTGCCAGCAGCTTGGCCGGGACAGACCACACTGAAGCTTTCTTT. The whole variable domain, remainder taken from reference TRBV7-8 and TRBJ1-1, is GAGVSQSPRYKVAKRGQDVALRCDPISGHVSLFWYQQALGQGPEFLTYFQNEAQLDKSGLPSDRFFAERPEGSVSTLKIQRTQQEDSAVYLCASSLAGTDHTEAFFGQGTRLTVV.

Details on this clone: This CDR3 is missing its conserved last phenylalanine or tryptophan, likely due to a read error. This chain links TRBV25-1 with TRBJ2-7; the D is unclear. CDR1 and CDR2 (germline): MGHDK, SYGVNS. This CDR3 region has 11 residues. Trimming shortened V by 10 bases and J by 2 bases, and 9 bases separated the two germline ends. As DNA, the CDR3 is TGTGCCACCGGAGTCACCTACGAGCAGTACCTC. It encodes CATGVTYEQYL.

This chain connects TRBV29-1 to TRBJ1-1; D gene ambiguous. Trimming shortened V by 6 bases and J by 1 base, and 9 bases separated the two germline ends. Germline-derived CDR1 and CDR2 are SQVTM and ANQGSEA. This CDR3 is 12 amino acids long. This CDR3 reads CSVERGNTEAFF. DNA for the CDR3: TGCAGCGTCGAGCGGGGGAACACTGAAGCTTTCTTT.

This clone showed up just a few times. This chain connects TRBV6-1 to TRBJ1-5; no firm D call. This CDR3 is built from 14 residues. Trimming left V 5 bases short and J 0 bases short, with 8 bases between. Germline values: CDR1 MNHNS, CDR2 SASEGT. The CDR3 region has the DNA TGTGCCAGCAGTAGGGATTATAGCAATCAGCCCCAGCATTTT. It encodes CASSRDYSNQPQHF.

The V and J genes are TRBV6-1 and TRBJ2-3; D not certain. The germline V gene has CDR1 MNHNS and CDR2 SASEGT. V was cut by 1 base and J by 7 bases, with 6 bases left in between. The CDR3 has 12 amino acids. The CDR3 loop reads CASSEVGNTQYF. In DNA, the CDR3 is TGTGCCAGCAGTGAAGTCGGAAATACGCAGTATTTT.

The chain is built from TRBV27 and TRBJ2-7; no definite D call. Looked up from germline, CDR1 is MNHEY and CDR2 is SMNVEV (reference sequence). This CDR3 region has 14 residues. With 2 bases removed from V and 4 bases from J, the gap between germline ends came to 12 bases. CDR3 residues: CASSLRPDRYEQYF. The DNA of the CDR3 is TGTGCCAGCAGTTTACGCCCTGATAGATACGAGCAGTACTTC.